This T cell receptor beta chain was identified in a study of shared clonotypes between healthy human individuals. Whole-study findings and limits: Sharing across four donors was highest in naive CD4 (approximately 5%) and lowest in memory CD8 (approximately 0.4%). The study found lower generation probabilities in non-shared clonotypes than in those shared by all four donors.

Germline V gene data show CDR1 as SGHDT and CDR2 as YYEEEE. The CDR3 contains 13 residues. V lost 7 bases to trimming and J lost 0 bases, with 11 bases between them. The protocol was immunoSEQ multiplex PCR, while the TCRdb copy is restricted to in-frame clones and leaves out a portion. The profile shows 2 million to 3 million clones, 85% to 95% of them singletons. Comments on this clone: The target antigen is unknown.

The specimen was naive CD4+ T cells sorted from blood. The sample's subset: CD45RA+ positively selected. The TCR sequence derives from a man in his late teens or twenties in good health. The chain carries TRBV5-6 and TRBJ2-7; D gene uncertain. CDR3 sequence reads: CASSSASSYEQYF. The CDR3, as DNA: TGTGCCAGCTCCTCAGCGAGCTCCTACGAGCAGTACTTC.